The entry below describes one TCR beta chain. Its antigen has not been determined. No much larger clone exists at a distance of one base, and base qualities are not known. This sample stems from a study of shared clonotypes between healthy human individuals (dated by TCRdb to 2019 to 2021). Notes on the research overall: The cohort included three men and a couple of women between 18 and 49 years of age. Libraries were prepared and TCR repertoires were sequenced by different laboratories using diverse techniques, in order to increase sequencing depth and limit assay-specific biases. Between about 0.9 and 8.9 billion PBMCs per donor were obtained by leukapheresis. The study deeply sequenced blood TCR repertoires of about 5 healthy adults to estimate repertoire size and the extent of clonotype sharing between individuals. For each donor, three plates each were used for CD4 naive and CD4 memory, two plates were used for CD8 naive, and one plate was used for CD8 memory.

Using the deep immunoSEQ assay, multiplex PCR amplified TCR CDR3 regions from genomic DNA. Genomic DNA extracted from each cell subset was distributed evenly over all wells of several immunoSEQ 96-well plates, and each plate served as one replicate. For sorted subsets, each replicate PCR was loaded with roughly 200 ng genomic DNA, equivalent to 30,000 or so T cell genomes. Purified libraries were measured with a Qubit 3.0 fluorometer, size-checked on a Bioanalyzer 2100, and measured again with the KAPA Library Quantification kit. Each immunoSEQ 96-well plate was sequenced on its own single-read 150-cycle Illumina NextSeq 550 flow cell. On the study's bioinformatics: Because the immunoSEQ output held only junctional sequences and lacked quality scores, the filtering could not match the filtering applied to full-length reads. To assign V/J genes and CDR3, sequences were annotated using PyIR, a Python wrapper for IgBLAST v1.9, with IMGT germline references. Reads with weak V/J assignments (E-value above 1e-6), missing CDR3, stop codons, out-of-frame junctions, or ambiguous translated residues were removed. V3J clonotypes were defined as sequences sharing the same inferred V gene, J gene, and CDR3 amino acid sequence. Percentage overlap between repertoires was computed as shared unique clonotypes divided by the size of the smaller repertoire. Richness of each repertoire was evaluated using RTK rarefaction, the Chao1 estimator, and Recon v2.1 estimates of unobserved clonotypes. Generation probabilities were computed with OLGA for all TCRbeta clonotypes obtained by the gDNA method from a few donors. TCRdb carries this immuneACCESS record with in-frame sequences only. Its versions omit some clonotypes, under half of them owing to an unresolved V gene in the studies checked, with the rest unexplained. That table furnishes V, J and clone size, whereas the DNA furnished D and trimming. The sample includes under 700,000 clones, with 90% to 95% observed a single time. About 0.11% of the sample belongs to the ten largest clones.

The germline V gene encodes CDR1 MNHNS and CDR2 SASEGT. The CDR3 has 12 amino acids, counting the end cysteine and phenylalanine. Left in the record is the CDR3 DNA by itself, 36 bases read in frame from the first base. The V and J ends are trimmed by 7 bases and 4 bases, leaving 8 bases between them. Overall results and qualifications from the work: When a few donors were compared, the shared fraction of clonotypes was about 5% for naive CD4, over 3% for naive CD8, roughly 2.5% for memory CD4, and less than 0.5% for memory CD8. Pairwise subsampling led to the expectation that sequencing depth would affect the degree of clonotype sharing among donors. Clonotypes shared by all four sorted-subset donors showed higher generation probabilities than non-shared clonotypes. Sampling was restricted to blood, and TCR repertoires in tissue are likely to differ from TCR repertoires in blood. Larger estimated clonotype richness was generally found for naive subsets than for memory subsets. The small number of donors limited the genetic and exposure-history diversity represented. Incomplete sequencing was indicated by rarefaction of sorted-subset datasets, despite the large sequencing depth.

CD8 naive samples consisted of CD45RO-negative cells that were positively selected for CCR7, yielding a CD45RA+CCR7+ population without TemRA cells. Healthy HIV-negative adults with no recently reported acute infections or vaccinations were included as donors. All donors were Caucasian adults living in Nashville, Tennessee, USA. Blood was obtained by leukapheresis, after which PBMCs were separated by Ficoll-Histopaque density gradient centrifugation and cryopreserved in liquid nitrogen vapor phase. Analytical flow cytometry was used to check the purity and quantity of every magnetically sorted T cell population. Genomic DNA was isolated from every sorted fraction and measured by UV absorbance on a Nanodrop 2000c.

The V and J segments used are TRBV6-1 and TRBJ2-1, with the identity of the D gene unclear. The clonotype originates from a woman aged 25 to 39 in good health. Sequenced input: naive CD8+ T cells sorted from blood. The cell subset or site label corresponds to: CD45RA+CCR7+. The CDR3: CASTPGYNEQFF. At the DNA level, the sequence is TGTGCCAGCACCCCCGGTTACAATGAGCAGTTCTTC.